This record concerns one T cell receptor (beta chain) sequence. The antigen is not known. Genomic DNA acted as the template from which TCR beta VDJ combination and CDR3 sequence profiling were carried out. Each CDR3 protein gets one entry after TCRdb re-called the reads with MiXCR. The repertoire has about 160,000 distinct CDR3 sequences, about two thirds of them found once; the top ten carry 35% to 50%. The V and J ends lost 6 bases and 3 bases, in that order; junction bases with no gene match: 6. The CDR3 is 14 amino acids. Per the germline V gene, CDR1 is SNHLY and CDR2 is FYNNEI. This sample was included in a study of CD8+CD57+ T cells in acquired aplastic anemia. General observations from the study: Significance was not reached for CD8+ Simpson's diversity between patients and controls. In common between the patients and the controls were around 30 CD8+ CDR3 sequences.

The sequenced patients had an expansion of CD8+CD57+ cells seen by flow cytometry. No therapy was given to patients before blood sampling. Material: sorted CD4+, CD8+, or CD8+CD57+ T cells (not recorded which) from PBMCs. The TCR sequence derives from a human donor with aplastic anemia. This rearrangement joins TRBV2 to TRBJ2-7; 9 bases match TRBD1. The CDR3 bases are TGTGCCAGCAGCGTAGTGGACAGGGGCTACGAGCAGTACTTC. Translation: CASSVVDRGYEQYF.